The source of this T cell receptor (beta chain) is a study of regulatory T cells in long-lasting Graves disease. Construction of TCR beta libraries relied on iRepertoire HTBI primers and on Arm-PCR targeting CDR3 regions. A single record per CDR3 protein comes from TCRdb applying MiXCR to the multiplex PCR reads. In the table there are about 540,000 distinct CDR3 sequences, about 14% of which are singletons. The CDR3 has 15 residues. Germline V gene data show CDR1 as MNHNS and CDR2 as SASEGT. The trim removed 4 bases at V and 10 bases at J, leaving 6 bases unmatched. The time point here: newly diagnosed GD, antithyroid drugs for less than 3 months. Extracted PBMC RNA gave rise to the TCR library. In this sample, this clonotype turned up many times. The same data also contributed to another study, on T cells in Graves' hyperthyroidism and ophthalmopathy.

This material consisted of peripheral blood mononuclear cells (PBMCs), taken at new diagnosis, from a patient treated with antithyroid drugs. This clonotype was sampled from a man aged 25-45 years with Graves disease. The chain uses TRBV6-1 and TRBJ2-1; 14 nucleotides agree with TRBD2. The CDR3 loop reads CASSGPGLAGEEQFF. In DNA form, the CDR3 reads TGTGCCAGCAGTGGTCCGGGACTAGCGGGAGAGGAGCAGTTCTTC.